The clone carrying this T cell receptor (beta chain) was seen only a few times. V shed 0 bases and J shed 7 bases, with 12 bases lying between them. Per germline, CDR1 MNHNS and CDR2 SASEGT. This CDR3 is 14 amino acids long. MiXCR, run by TCRdb on the 5' RACE reads, gives a single entry per CDR3 protein. The sample carries 450,000 to 550,000 distinct CDR3 sequences, roughly a fifth recorded once. This record comes from a study of T cells after yellow fever vaccination. The specimen was PBMCs, collected more than 20 days after the first yellow fever vaccination. The TCR comes from a man between 18 and 35 years old who received the YFV17D yellow fever vaccine. The gene calls are TRBV6-1 and TRBJ1-2; D is unresolved. The CDR3 loop is CASSEALGDSGYTF. The CDR3 nucleotides read TGTGCCAGCAGTGAAGCGCTCGGGGATTCTGGCTACACCTTC.